These 15 T cell receptor beta chains were sequenced from one sample in a study of blood T cell repertoires in COVID-19. Generated by immunoSEQ multiplex PCR, the TCRdb table keeps only in-frame clones and is missing some. The table has roughly 200,000 clones, 75% to 90% seen once. Sequenced material: PBMCs or T cells enriched from blood (not recorded which). These receptors were taken from a man aged 40-49 years who had recovered from COVID-19.

The J gene is TRBJ1-2, the V gene TRBV7-9, with a weak D call TRBD1 (5 bases). Germline-derived CDR1 and CDR2 are SEHNR and FQNEAQ (reference sequence). V was trimmed by 3 bases and J by 8 bases, leaving 7 bases between them. This CDR3 is built from 11 residues. CDR3 sequence reads: CASSFQGGYTF. The CDR3 bases are TGTGCCAGCAGCTTTCAGGGAGGCTACACCTTC.

The rearrangement uses TRBV29-1 and TRBJ1-1; 7 bases agree with TRBD1. This CDR3 has 11 amino acids. Germline assignment: CDR1 SQVTM and CDR2 ANQGSEA. Unmatched junction bases numbered 8, after V lost 6 bases and J lost 10 bases. The CDR3 DNA follows: TGCAGCGTAGATGAGACAGGGCGAGCTTTCTTT. Translation gives CSVDETGRAFF.

The V gene is TRBV6-6, the J gene TRBJ2-7; 8 positions agree with TRBD1. The CDR3 loop spans 15 amino acids. Germline V gives CDR1 MNHNY, CDR2 SVGAGI (reference sequence). With 2 bases clipped from V and 5 bases from J, the junction kept 8 bases outside the gene matches. The CDR3 sequence: CASSYDGQGRNEQYF. The CDR3 nucleotides read TGTGCCAGCAGTTACGATGGACAGGGTCGCAACGAGCAGTACTTC.

The V call is TRBV30, the J call TRBJ2-1, with 9 bases that match TRBD1. Trimming cost V 8 bases and J 3 bases; bases outside gene matches: 11. Germline V gives CDR1 GTSNPN, CDR2 SVGIG (reference sequence). The CDR3 is 15 amino acids. The CDR3 is CALSTGGKDYNEQFF. CDR3 DNA: TGTGCCCTCTCGACAGGGGGTAAGGACTACAATGAGCAGTTCTTC.

This chain's CDR3 is CASSQVFSQPQHF. CDR3 nucleotide sequence: TGCGCCAGCAGCCAAGTATTCTCCCAGCCCCAGCATTTT. The chain has TRBV4-1 and TRBJ1-5; D unresolved. The CDR3 extends over 13 amino acids. From germline, CDR1 is MGHRA and CDR2 YSYEKL. Trimming took 1 base from V and 7 from J, leaving 8 bases between them.

The genes are TRBV2 and TRBJ1-1, with a possible D match to TRBD1 (5 bases). The V and J ends lost 6 bases and 6 bases respectively, with 11 bases between them. The CDR3 loop spans 12 amino acids. Germline V CDR1 and CDR2: SNHLY, FYNNEI. DNA of the CDR3: TGTGCCAGCAGCGGGGGACCGTCTGAAGCTTTCTTT. Translation gives CASSGGPSEAFF.

V gene TRBV15 combines with J gene TRBJ2-7; tentatively, D is TRBD1 (5 bases). Germline CDR1 is LNHNV and CDR2 is YYDKDF (reference sequence). This CDR3 has 15 residues. The V and J ends lost 2 bases and 0 bases respectively, with 11 bases between them. CDR3 loop: CATSRQGTSSYEQYF. The CDR3 DNA is TGTGCCACCAGCAGACAGGGAACGAGCTCCTACGAGCAGTACTTC.

The J gene is TRBJ2-1, the V gene TRBV19; 7 nucleotides match TRBD2. Germline values: CDR1 LNHDA, CDR2 SQIVND (reference sequence). The CDR3 length is 20 residues. V shed 7 bases, J shed 4 bases, and the junction held 25 bases outside the gene matches. This CDR3 reads CASTGQPGGSRQGRYNEQFF. CDR3 DNA: TGTGCCAGTACCGGACAACCGGGGGGATCCCGACAAGGGAGGTACAATGAGCAGTTCTTC.

This chain joins TRBV11-2 and TRBJ1-2; no clear D. The CDR3 is 13 residues long. Looked up from germline, CDR1 is SGHAT and CDR2 is FQNNGV. V was shortened by 1 base and J by 6 bases, with 9 bases between the two germline ends. CDR3 in amino acids: CASSLGTGNGYTF. In nucleotides, the CDR3 is TGTGCCAGCAGCTTAGGGACGGGAAATGGCTACACCTTC.

The chain has TRBV3-1 (or the pseudogene TRBV3-2) and TRBJ2-1, with D hard to call. V was cut by 1 base and J by 3 bases, with 13 bases left in between. The CDR3 sequence is 16 residues long. Germline V gene data show CDR1 as LGHDT and CDR2 as YNNKEL (reference sequence). CDR3 sequence reads: CASSQGSLRSYNEQFF. The CDR3 DNA follows: TGTGCCAGCAGCCAAGGCTCGCTACGTAGCTACAATGAGCAGTTCTTC.

The rearrangement joins TRBV19 to TRBJ1-1; no reliable D call. Trimming took 3 bases from V and 1 from J, leaving 6 bases between them. This CDR3 contains 13 residues. Germline-derived CDR1 and CDR2 are LNHDA and SQIVND (reference sequence). CDR3 sequence: CASSILGNTEAFF. CDR3 nucleotides: TGTGCCAGTAGTATCCTCGGGAACACTGAAGCTTTCTTT.

This clone was counted a few times. The chain employs TRBV20-1 and TRBJ1-2; D unresolved. CDR1 is DFQATT, CDR2 SNEGSKA, per germline (reference sequence). The CDR3 consists of 11 residues. Trimming cost V 6 bases and J 8 bases, with 13 bases left between them. DNA for the CDR3: TGCAGTGCCGCGACCGCGGAGGGCTACACCTTC. The encoded protein is CSAATAEGYTF.

The V and J genes are TRBV7-9 and TRBJ1-2; weak D call: TRBD1 (5 bases). The V end lost 2 bases, the J end lost 8 bases, and 24 bases lay between the germline ends. CDR3 length: 17 residues. Germline V gives CDR1 SEHNR, CDR2 FQNEAQ (reference sequence). DNA for the CDR3: TGTGCCAGCAGCTTAACGGGCAGGATTTCAGCGGGGGAGGGCTACACCTTC. Translating it yields CASSLTGRISAGEGYTF.

This clone was recorded only once. The chain links TRBV9 to TRBJ1-2, with D unclear. Trimming removed 0 bases from V and 8 bases from J, with 8 bases in between. CDR1 and CDR2 from the germline V gene are SGDLS and YYNGEE. The CDR3 covers 12 residues. CDR3 amino acids: CASSVDRYGYTF. The CDR3, as DNA: TGTGCCAGCAGCGTAGATCGCTACGGCTACACCTTC. The full variable domain, in which reference TRBV9 and TRBJ1-2 provide the parts outside the CDR3, is DSGVTQTPKHLITATGQRVTLRCSPRSGDLSVYWYQQSLDQGLQFLIQYYNGEERAKGNILERFSAQQFPDLHSELNLSSLELGDSALYFCASSVDRYGYTFGSGTRLTVV.

The chain joins TRBV6-1 to TRBJ1-1; 7 nucleotides match TRBD1. J gave up 10 bases and V 7 bases, and 12 bases lay outside the gene matches. This CDR3 has 13 amino acids. Germline V lookup: CDR1 MNHNS, CDR2 SASEGT. DNA for the CDR3: TGTGCCAGCAATTACCAGAGACAGGGATCAGCTTTCTTT. Its protein product is CASNYQRQGSAFF.